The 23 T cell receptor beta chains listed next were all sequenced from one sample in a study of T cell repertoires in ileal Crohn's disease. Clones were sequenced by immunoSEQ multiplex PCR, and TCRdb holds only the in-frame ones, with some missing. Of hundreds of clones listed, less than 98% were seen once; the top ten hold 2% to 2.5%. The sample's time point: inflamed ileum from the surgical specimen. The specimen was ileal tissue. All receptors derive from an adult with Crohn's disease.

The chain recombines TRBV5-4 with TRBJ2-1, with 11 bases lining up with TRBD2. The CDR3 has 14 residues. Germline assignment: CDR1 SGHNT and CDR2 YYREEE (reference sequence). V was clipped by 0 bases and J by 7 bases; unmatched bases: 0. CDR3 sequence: CASSLVAGGNEQFF. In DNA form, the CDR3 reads TGTGCCAGCAGCTTGGTAGCGGGAGGGAATGAGCAGTTCTTC.

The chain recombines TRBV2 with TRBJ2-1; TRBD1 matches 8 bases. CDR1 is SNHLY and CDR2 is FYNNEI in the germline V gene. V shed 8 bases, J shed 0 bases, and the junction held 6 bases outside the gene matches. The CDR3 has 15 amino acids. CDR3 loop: CASPAGTGSYNEQFF. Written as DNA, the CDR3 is TGTGCCAGCCCCGCGGGGACAGGCTCCTACAATGAGCAGTTCTTC.

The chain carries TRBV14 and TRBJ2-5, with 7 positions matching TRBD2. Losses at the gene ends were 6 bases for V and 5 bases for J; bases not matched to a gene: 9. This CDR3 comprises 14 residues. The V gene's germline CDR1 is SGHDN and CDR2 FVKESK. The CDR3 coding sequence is TGTGCCAGCAGGGCGGGAGAGAGTTATGAGACCCAGTACTTC. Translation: CASRAGESYETQYF.

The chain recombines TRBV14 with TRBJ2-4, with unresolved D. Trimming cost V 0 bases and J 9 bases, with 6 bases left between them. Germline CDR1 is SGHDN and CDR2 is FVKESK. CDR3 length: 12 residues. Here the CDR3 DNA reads TGTGCCAGCAGCCAAGATTGGAGCATTCAGTACTTC. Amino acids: CASSQDWSIQYF.

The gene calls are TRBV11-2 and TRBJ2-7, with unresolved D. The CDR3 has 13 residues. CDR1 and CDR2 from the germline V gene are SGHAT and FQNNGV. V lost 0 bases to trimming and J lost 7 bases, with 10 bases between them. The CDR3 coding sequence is TGTGCCAGCAGCTTAGATCAAACGCGGGAGCAGTACGTC. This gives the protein CASSLDQTREQYV.

This CDR3 is CASSSQTSYSGNTIYF. DNA for the CDR3: TGTGCCAGCAGCTCCCAAACTTCCTACTCTGGAAACACCATATATTTT. The genes are TRBV7-6 and TRBJ1-3; D is unresolved. Between the trimmed V and J ends, which lost 4 bases and 0 bases, there was a span of 13 bases. Germline V lookup: CDR1 SGHVS, CDR2 FNYEAQ. This CDR3 contains 16 residues.

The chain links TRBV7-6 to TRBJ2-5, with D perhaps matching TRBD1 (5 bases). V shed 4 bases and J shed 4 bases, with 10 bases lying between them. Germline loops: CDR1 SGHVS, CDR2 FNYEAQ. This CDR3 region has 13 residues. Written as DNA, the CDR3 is TGTGCCAGCAGCTGGCACAGGCGAGAGACCCAGTACTTC. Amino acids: CASSWHRRETQYF. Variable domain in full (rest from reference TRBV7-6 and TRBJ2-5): GAGVSQSPRYKVTKRGQDVALRCDPISGHVSLYWYRQALGQGPEFLTYFNYEAQQDKSGLPNDRFSAERPEGSISTLTIQRTEQRDSAMYRCASSWHRRETQYFGPGTRLLVL.

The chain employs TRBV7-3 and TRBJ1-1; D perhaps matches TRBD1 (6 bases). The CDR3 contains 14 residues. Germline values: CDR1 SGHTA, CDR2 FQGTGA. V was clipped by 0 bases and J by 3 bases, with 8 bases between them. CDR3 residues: CASSLTGGYTEAFF. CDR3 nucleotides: TGTGCCAGCAGCTTAACAGGGGGGTACACTGAAGCTTTCTTT.

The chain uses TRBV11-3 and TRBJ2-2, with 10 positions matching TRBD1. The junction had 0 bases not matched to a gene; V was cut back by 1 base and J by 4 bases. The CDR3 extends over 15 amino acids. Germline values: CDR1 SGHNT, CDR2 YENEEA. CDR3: CASSLGTGGTGELFF. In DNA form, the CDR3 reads TGTGCCAGCAGCTTAGGGACAGGGGGCACCGGGGAGCTGTTTTTT. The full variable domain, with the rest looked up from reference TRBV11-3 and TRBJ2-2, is EAGVVQSPRYKIIEKKQPVAFWCNPISGHNTLYWYLQNLGQGPELLIRYENEEAVDDSQLPKDRFSAERLKGVDSTLKIQPAELGDSAVYLCASSLGTGGTGELFFGEGSRLTVL.

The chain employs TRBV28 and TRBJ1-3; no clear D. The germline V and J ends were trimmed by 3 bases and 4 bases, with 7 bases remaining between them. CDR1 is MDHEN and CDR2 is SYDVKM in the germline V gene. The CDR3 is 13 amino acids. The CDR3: CASSFYAGNTIYF. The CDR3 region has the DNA TGTGCCAGCAGTTTTTATGCGGGAAACACCATATATTTT.

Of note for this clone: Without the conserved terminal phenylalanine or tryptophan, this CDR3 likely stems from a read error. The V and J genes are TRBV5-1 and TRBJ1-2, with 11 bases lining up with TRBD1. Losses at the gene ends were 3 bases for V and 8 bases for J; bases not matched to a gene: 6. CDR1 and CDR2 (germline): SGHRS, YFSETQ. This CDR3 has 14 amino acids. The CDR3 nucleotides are TGCGCCAGCAGCTCGGGGACAGGGGGGTACGGCTACACCCTC. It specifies CASSSGTGGYGYTL.

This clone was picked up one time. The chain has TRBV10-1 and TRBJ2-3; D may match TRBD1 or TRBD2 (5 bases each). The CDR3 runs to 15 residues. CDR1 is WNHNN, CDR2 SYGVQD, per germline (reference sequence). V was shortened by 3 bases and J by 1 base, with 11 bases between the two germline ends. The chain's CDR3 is CASSERGLGTDTQYF. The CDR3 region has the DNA TGCGCCAGCAGTGAACGGGGCTTGGGCACAGATACGCAGTATTTT.

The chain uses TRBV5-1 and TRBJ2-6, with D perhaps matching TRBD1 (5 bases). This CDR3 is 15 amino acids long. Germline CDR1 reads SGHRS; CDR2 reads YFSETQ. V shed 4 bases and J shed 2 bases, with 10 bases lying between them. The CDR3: CASSLQGTGANVLTF. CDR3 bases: TGCGCCAGCAGCCTTCAGGGAACTGGGGCCAACGTCCTGACTTTC.

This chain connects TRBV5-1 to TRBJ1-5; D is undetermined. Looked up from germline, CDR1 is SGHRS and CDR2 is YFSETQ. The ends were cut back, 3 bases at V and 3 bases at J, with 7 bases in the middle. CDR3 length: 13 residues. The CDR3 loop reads CASSSGDNQPQHF. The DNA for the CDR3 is TGCGCCAGCAGCTCCGGTGACAATCAGCCCCAGCATTTT.

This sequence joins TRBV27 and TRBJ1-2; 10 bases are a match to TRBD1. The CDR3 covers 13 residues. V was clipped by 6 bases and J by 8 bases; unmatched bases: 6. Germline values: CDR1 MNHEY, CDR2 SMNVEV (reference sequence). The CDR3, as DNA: TGTGCCAGCAGCCCCGGGACAGGGGTCGGCTACACCTTC. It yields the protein CASSPGTGVGYTF.

The CDR3 is CASSFFGGSGANVLTF. Here the CDR3 DNA reads TGTGCCAGCAGCTTTTTCGGAGGGTCTGGGGCCAACGTCCTGACTTTC. The rearrangement uses TRBV7-2 and TRBJ2-6, with D maybe TRBD2 (6 bases). The germline V and J ends were trimmed by 3 bases and 1 base, with 10 bases remaining between them. This CDR3 is built from 16 residues. Per germline, CDR1 SGHTA and CDR2 FQGNSA.

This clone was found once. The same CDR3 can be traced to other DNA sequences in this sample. The CDR3 protein is CASSLTRTSGGETQYF. The CDR3 nucleotides read TGTGCCAGCAGCTTAACGCGGACTAGCGGGGGCGAGACCCAGTACTTC. This chain uses TRBV7-3 with TRBJ2-5; 13 bases match TRBD2. The CDR3 length is 16 residues. V was clipped by 0 bases and J by 5 bases; unmatched bases: 3. Germline CDR1 is SGHTA and CDR2 is FQGTGA.

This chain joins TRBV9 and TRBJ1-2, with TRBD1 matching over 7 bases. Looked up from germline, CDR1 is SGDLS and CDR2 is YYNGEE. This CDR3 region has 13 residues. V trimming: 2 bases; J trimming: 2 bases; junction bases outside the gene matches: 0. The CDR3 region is CASSVGQNYGYTF. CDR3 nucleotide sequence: TGTGCCAGCAGCGTGGGACAGAACTATGGCTACACCTTC.

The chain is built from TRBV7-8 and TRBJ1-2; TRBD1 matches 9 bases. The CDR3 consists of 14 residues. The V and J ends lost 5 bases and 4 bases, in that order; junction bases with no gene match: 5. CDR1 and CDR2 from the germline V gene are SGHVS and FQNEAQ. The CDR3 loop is CASSPGTGPYGYTF. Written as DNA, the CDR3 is TGTGCCAGCAGCCCTGGGACAGGGCCCTATGGCTACACCTTC.

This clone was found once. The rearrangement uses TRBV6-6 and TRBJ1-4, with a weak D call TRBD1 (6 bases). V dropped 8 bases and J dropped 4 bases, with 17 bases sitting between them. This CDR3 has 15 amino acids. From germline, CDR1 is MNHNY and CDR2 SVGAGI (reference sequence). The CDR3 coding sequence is TGTGCCAGCCAAGGGTTTAACAGGGATAATGAAAAACTGTTTTTT. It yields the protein CASQGFNRDNEKLFF.

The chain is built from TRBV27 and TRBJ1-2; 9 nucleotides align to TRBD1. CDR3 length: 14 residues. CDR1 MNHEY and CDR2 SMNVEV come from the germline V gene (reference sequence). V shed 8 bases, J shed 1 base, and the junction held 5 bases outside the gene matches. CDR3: CASLGQGLNYGYTF. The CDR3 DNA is TGTGCCAGCCTGGGACAGGGCCTTAACTATGGCTACACCTTC.

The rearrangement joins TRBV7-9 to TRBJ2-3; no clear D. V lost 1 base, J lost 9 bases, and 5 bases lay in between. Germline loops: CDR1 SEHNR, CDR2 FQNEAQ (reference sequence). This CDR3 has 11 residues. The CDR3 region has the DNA TGTGCCAGCAGCTTAGTGTGGACGCAGTATTTT. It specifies CASSLVWTQYF.

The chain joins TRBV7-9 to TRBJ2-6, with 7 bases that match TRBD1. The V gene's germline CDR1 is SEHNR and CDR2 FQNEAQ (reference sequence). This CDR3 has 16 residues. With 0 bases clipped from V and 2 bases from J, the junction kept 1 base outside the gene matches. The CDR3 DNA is TGTGCCAGCAGCTTAGCGACAGGGACTGGGGCCAACGTCCTGACTTTC. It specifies CASSLATGTGANVLTF.